A single sample gave rise to the 32 T cell receptor beta chains below, sequenced in a study of early T cells in non-severe SARS-CoV-2 infection. TCRdb redid the calling of the 5' RACE reads with MiXCR, one entry per CDR3 protein. The sample includes under 140,000 distinct CDR3 sequences, over 10% of them seen just once. Sequencing was performed on whole blood, taken at baseline. The receptors originated from an adult who was a healthcare worker with PCR-confirmed SARS-CoV-2 infection or an uninfected control (not recorded which).

The chain carries TRBV13 and TRBJ1-2; 9 positions agree with TRBD1. The CDR3 is 15 amino acids. Germline CDR1 is PRHDT and CDR2 is FYEKMQ (reference sequence). V lost 0 bases to trimming and J lost 5 bases; unmatched junction nucleotides: 4. The CDR3, as DNA: TGTGCCAGCAGCTTAGGCCAGGGACAGGGATATGGCTACACCTTC. Amino acids: CASSLGQGQGYGYTF.

The V and J genes are TRBV18 and TRBJ2-7; 8 bases are shared with TRBD1. Germline V gene lookup returns CDR1 KGHSH and CDR2 LQKENI. The CDR3 consists of 14 residues. With V trimmed by 3 bases and J by 6 bases, 7 bases remained unmatched. This CDR3 is CASSPGTGGAEQYF. The CDR3 nucleotides read TGTGCCAGCTCACCCGGGACAGGCGGTGCCGAGCAGTACTTC. The full variable domain, rest sourced from reference TRBV18 and TRBJ2-7, is NAGVMQNPRHLVRRRGQEARLRCSPMKGHSHVYWYRQLPEEGLKFMVYLQKENIIDESGMPKERFSAEFPKEGPSILRIQQVVRGDSAAYFCASSPGTGGAEQYFGPGTRLTVT.

This clonotype was found a few times. The chain recombines TRBV19 with TRBJ2-7; 10 positions agree with TRBD2. V trimming: 7 bases; J trimming: 6 bases; junction bases outside the gene matches: 12. The germline gives CDR1 LNHDA, CDR2 SQIVND (reference sequence). The CDR3 runs to 15 residues. As DNA, the CDR3 is TGTGCCAGTACCATCGGCCTAGCGGGAGTTAGCGAGCAGTACTTC. It specifies CASTIGLAGVSEQYF. Drawing the rest from reference TRBV19 and TRBJ2-7, the complete variable domain is DGGITQSPKYLFRKEGQNVTLSCEQNLNHDAMYWYRQDPGQGLRLIYYSQIVNDFQKGDIAEGYSVSREKKESFPLTVTSAQKNPTAFYLCASTIGLAGVSEQYFGPGTRLTVT.

This clonotype was detected only a few times. The chain recombines TRBV30 with TRBJ1-6; weak D call: TRBD1 (5 bases). Looked up from germline, CDR1 is GTSNPN and CDR2 is SVGIG (reference sequence). Trimming stripped 0 bases from V and 1 base from J, with 10 bases between. The CDR3 runs 16 residues. The CDR3 protein is CAWSVRRGSYNSPLHF. The CDR3 DNA reads as TGTGCCTGGAGTGTTCGAAGGGGTTCCTATAATTCACCCCTCCACTTT.

This clonotype appeared a few times. This chain joins TRBV19 and TRBJ2-3; D unresolved. The CDR3 spans 15 residues. V was trimmed by 9 bases and J by 1 base, leaving 17 bases between them. Looked up from germline, CDR1 is LNHDA and CDR2 is SQIVND (reference sequence). The CDR3: CASRVGARGTDTQYF. CDR3 bases: TGTGCCAGCCGGGTAGGCGCCCGGGGCACAGATACGCAGTATTTT.

The sample holds a few counts of this clonotype. V usage is TRBV29-1 and J usage is TRBJ2-7; 7 nucleotides agree with TRBD1. The V gene's germline CDR1 is SQVTM and CDR2 ANQGSEA. The ends lost 5 bases at V and 2 bases at J; junction bases unmatched: 3. This CDR3 is built from 12 residues. The CDR3 nucleotides read TGCAGCGTTAGCGGACAGGCCTACGAGCAGTACTTC. Its translation is CSVSGQAYEQYF.

The table lists this clonotype with a few counts. The chain has TRBV4-1 and TRBJ1-1, with D unclear. The V end lost 0 bases, the J end lost 10 bases, and 15 bases lay between the germline ends. The germline gives CDR1 MGHRA, CDR2 YSYEKL. CDR3 length: 14 residues. CDR3 bases: TGCGCCAGCAGCCAAGATGACTGGAGTCGAGGAGCTTTCTTT. Amino acid sequence: CASSQDDWSRGAFF.

The J gene is TRBJ2-2, the V gene TRBV3-1; 7 bases map to TRBD1. This CDR3 is built from 15 residues. V trimming: 3 bases; J trimming: 1 base; junction bases outside the gene matches: 2. In germline, CDR1 is LGHDT, CDR2 YNNKEL (reference sequence). The CDR3 DNA reads as TGTGCCAGCAGCCAGGGGACAGTGAACACCGGGGAGCTGTTTTTT. Its translation is CASSQGTVNTGELFF.

In this sample, this clonotype turned up a few times. The chain combines TRBV27 with TRBJ1-6; possible D gene TRBD1, 5 bases. Germline CDR1 and CDR2: MNHEY and SMNVEV (reference sequence). This CDR3 region has 15 residues. The ends were cut back, 3 bases at V and 6 bases at J, with 12 bases in the middle. CDR3 in amino acids: CASSLSHGGNSPLHF. The CDR3 coding sequence is TGTGCCAGCAGTTTGAGCCATGGGGGTAATTCACCCCTCCACTTT.

V is TRBV7-2 and J is TRBJ2-2; TRBD2 might be the D (6 bases). The CDR3 loop spans 15 amino acids. CDR1 and CDR2 (germline): SGHTA, FQGNSA. Trimming removed 7 bases from V and 2 bases from J, with 14 bases in between. CDR3 region: CASTRGTGNTGELFF. CDR3 sequence (DNA): TGTGCCAGCACCCGCGGGACCGGAAACACCGGGGAGCTGTTTTTT.

The rearrangement uses TRBV7-3 and TRBJ2-1, with 7 bases aligning to TRBD2. V dropped 0 bases and J dropped 13; count of bases not matched to a gene: 12. Germline-derived CDR1 and CDR2 are SGHTA and FQGTGA. This CDR3 region has 15 residues. The CDR3, as DNA: TGTGCCAGCAGCTTAACGGCGGGAGTAGCGGGTAGACAGTTCTTC. Its translation: CASSLTAGVAGRQFF.

The rearrangement links TRBV5-1 to TRBJ2-7, with D hard to call. Germline V lookup: CDR1 SGHRS, CDR2 YFSETQ. Trimming took 2 bases from V and 2 from J, leaving 11 bases between them. This CDR3 has 14 residues. In DNA form, the CDR3 reads TGCGCCAGCAGCTTCCAGTTCCCCACCTACGAGCAGTACTTC. It codes for CASSFQFPTYEQYF.

V is TRBV20-1 and J is TRBJ2-2; the D gene is possibly TRBD1 (5 bases). The CDR3 spans 15 residues. Germline CDR1 is DFQATT and CDR2 is SNEGSKA (reference sequence). V lost 1 base and J lost 0, with 9 bases in between. The CDR3 here is CSARAPTANTGELFF. The CDR3 nucleotides are TGCAGTGCTAGAGCCCCGACAGCGAACACCGGGGAGCTGTTTTTT.

This clonotype appeared many times. The chain carries TRBV6-6 and TRBJ1-5, with D uncertain. This CDR3 region has 16 residues. V dropped 4 bases and J dropped 7 bases, with 20 bases sitting between them. CDR1 and CDR2 from the germline V gene are MNHNY and SVGAGI (reference sequence). The CDR3 region is CASSSIGSTSGQPQHF. The CDR3 coding sequence is TGTGCCAGCAGTTCCATCGGGTCGACAAGCGGGCAGCCCCAGCATTTT.

A single count supports this clonotype. A clone one base away is much larger, so this may be a read error. The chain couples TRBV6-2 or TRBV6-3 to TRBJ2-1; tentatively, D is TRBD1 (5 bases). Germline V gene data show CDR1 as MNHEY and CDR2 as SVGEGT. This CDR3 is built from 15 residues. CDR3 loop: CASSTRQSSSNEQFF. In DNA form, the CDR3 reads TGTGCCAGCAGCACCCGACAGAGCTCCTCCAATGAGCAGTTCTTC.

V usage is TRBV3-1 and J usage is TRBJ2-1; D is undetermined. The CDR3 runs 14 residues. The V end lost 6 bases, the J end lost 4 bases, and 13 bases lay between the germline ends. Germline CDR1 is LGHDT and CDR2 is YNNKEL (reference sequence). The chain's CDR3 is CASSHGPPYNEQFF. The CDR3 nucleotides are TGTGCCAGCAGTCATGGTCCCCCTTACAATGAGCAGTTCTTC.

This clonotype has a count of ten or more. The chain recombines TRBV7-9 with TRBJ2-3; D is unclear. Per germline, CDR1 SEHNR and CDR2 FQNEAQ (reference sequence). Trimming cost V 3 bases and J 5 bases, with 3 bases left between them. The CDR3 is 11 residues long. The CDR3, as DNA: TGTGCCAGCAGCTTTGGAGATACGCAGTATTTT. Translated, it gives CASSFGDTQYF.

In its sample, this clonotype was seen many times. The CDR3 sequence is CASSTDRGSNQPQHF. Here the CDR3 DNA reads TGTGCCAGTAGTACCGACAGGGGTTCCAATCAGCCCCAGCATTTT. The V and J genes are TRBV19 and TRBJ1-5; 8 nucleotides agree with TRBD1. The CDR3 covers 15 residues. V trimming: 4 bases; J trimming: 3 bases; junction bases outside the gene matches: 5. Germline loops: CDR1 LNHDA, CDR2 SQIVND (reference sequence). Full variable domain (remainder filled in from reference TRBV19 and TRBJ1-5): DGGITQSPKYLFRKEGQNVTLSCEQNLNHDAMYWYRQDPGQGLRLIYYSQIVNDFQKGDIAEGYSVSREKKESFPLTVTSAQKNPTAFYLCASSTDRGSNQPQHFGDGTRLSIL.

The table lists this clonotype with a few counts. This chain joins TRBV5-6 and TRBJ1-1; TRBD1 might be the D (6 bases). The CDR3 runs to 15 residues. Looked up from germline, CDR1 is SGHDT and CDR2 is YYEEEE. Deletions cut 2 bases from V and 3 bases from J, with 14 bases between. CDR3 DNA sequence: TGTGCCAGCAGCTTAGGTGGGACACGATACACTGAAGCTTTCTTT. It is translated as CASSLGGTRYTEAFF.

This clonotype was seen more than once but under ten times. This sequence joins TRBV29-1 and TRBJ1-4, with 8 nucleotides matching TRBD1. The V gene end was trimmed by 4 bases and the J gene end by 7 bases; junction bases not matched to a gene: 11. Germline CDR1 and CDR2: SQVTM and ANQGSEA. The CDR3 is 15 amino acids. CDR3 sequence reads: CSVVPADRGSEKLFF. The CDR3 region has the DNA TGCAGCGTTGTTCCCGCCGACAGGGGATCTGAAAAACTGTTTTTT. The full variable domain, completed using reference TRBV29-1 and TRBJ1-4, is SAVISQKPSRDICQRGTSLTIQCQVDSQVTMMFWYRQQPGQSLTLIATANQGSEATYESGFVIDKFPISRPNLTFSTLTVSNMSPEDSSIYLCSVVPADRGSEKLFFGSGTQLSVL.

This chain joins TRBV20-1 and TRBJ1-1; D may be TRBD1 (6 bases). The V end was cut by 3 bases, the J end by 0 bases, with 8 bases between. Germline V gene lookup returns CDR1 DFQATT and CDR2 SNEGSKA (reference sequence). This CDR3 has 13 residues. The CDR3 sequence is CSASRGMNTEAFF. CDR3 nucleotide sequence: TGCAGTGCTAGCAGGGGCATGAACACTGAAGCTTTCTTT.

The genes are TRBV4-1 and TRBJ2-1; 12 bases fit TRBD2. V was pared by 1 base and J by 12 bases, with 7 bases of the junction left unmatched. Germline lookup yields CDR1 MGHRA and CDR2 YSYEKL. This CDR3 is built from 15 residues. CDR3 DNA: TGCGCCAGCAGCCAAGTGCTAGCGGGGGGGCCCGCGCAGTTCTTC. As protein: CASSQVLAGGPAQFF.

The sample holds a few counts of this clonotype. The chain is built from TRBV4-1 and TRBJ1-1; a possible D gene is TRBD1 (6 bases). This CDR3 has 14 amino acids. Germline V gives CDR1 MGHRA, CDR2 YSYEKL. Trimming took off 3 bases at V and 6 bases at J, with 14 bases between the two ends. The CDR3 loop reads CASSQFAEGAEAFF. CDR3 in DNA: TGCGCCAGCAGCCAGTTCGCGGAGGGGGCTGAAGCTTTCTTT.

This chain connects TRBV9 to TRBJ1-4; D not resolved. Germline CDR1 is SGDLS and CDR2 is YYNGEE. The V end lost 2 bases, the J end lost 7 bases, and 15 bases lay between the germline ends. CDR3 size: 15 residues. CDR3 protein: CASSVRSQPSEKLFF. DNA of the CDR3: TGTGCCAGCAGCGTGAGGTCCCAGCCCAGTGAAAAACTGTTTTTT.

This chain connects TRBV6-1 to TRBJ2-6; possible D gene TRBD1, 6 bases. CDR1 and CDR2 (germline): MNHNS, SASEGT. CDR3 length equals 18 residues. Trimming removed 8 bases from V and 3 bases from J, with 23 bases in between. CDR3 sequence: CASLVRDTRGSGANVLTF. DNA of the CDR3: TGTGCCAGCTTAGTCCGGGACACCCGAGGTAGTGGGGCCAACGTCCTGACTTTC.

There are many counts of this clonotype. The genes are TRBV19 and TRBJ2-3, with TRBD2 matching 9 bases. The germline V gene encodes CDR1 LNHDA and CDR2 SQIVND (reference sequence). V lost 5 bases to trimming and J lost 4 bases; unmatched junction nucleotides: 7. This CDR3 is built from 15 residues. The CDR3 loop is CASSPNSGGADTQYF. The CDR3 DNA follows: TGTGCCAGTAGTCCAAATAGCGGGGGAGCAGATACGCAGTATTTT.

Here the CDR3 reads CASSLAGPGRTQYF. The CDR3 nucleotides read TGTGCCAGCAGTTTAGCGGGCCCGGGTAGGACCCAGTACTTC. The J gene is TRBJ2-5, the V gene TRBV12-3 or TRBV12-4; D is unclear. This CDR3 region has 14 residues. Trimming pared 0 bases from V and 7 bases from J, leaving 12 bases between.

This clonotype was observed a handful of times. In nucleotides, the CDR3 is TGTGCCAGCAGTCCCGGGACAGGGGCGAGACAGCCCCAGCATTTT. This encodes CASSPGTGARQPQHF. This chain joins TRBV6-5 and TRBJ1-5, with 10 bases aligning to TRBD1. After removal of 5 bases from V and 7 bases from J, the junction contained 8 bases not matched to a gene. Germline V gene sequence: CDR1 MNHEY, CDR2 SVGAGI. The CDR3 runs 15 residues.

This clonotype has more than one count but fewer than ten. The gene calls are TRBV18 and TRBJ1-5, with a possible D match to TRBD1 (6 bases). The CDR3 totals 13 residues. Trimming shortened V by 8 bases and J by 4 bases, and 12 bases separated the two germline ends. The germline V gene encodes CDR1 KGHSH and CDR2 LQKENI. The chain's CDR3 is CASLSGANQPQHF. The CDR3 region has the DNA TGTGCCAGCCTATCGGGGGCGAATCAGCCCCAGCATTTT.

V gene TRBV28 combines with J gene TRBJ1-1; no firm D call. Germline assignment: CDR1 MDHEN and CDR2 SYDVKM. V lost 2 bases to trimming and J lost 6 bases, with 13 bases between them. CDR3 length equals 14 residues. CDR3 DNA: TGTGCCAGCAGTTTAGTTCTCAAAAACGCTGAAGCTTTCTTT. Translation: CASSLVLKNAEAFF.

At least ten counts were recorded for this clonotype. V gene TRBV7-6 combines with J gene TRBJ1-1; unclear D gene. Trimming removed 0 bases from V and 1 base from J, with 6 bases in between. This CDR3 spans 14 amino acids. In germline, CDR1 is SGHVS, CDR2 FNYEAQ. CDR3 loop: CASSLASGNTEAFF. DNA for the CDR3: TGTGCCAGCAGCTTAGCGTCGGGGAACACTGAAGCTTTCTTT. Full variable domain (missing parts from reference TRBV7-6 and TRBJ1-1): GAGVSQSPRYKVTKRGQDVALRCDPISGHVSLYWYRQALGQGPEFLTYFNYEAQQDKSGLPNDRFSAERPEGSISTLTIQRTEQRDSAMYRCASSLASGNTEAFFGQGTRLTVV.

The rearrangement joins TRBV6-4 to TRBJ2-2, with D perhaps matching TRBD2 (5 bases). CDR1 is MRHNA, CDR2 SNTAGT, per germline. V was clipped by 6 bases and J by 6 bases, with 11 bases between them. This CDR3 spans 13 amino acids. The DNA of the CDR3 is TGTGCCAGCAGCGGACTTGGATCCGGGGAGCTGTTTTTT. This translates into CASSGLGSGELFF.